This T cell receptor (beta chain) was recorded in a study of CD8 T cells in Susac syndrome. It was with random hexamers that roughly 0.45 to 1 ug RNA was reverse transcribed. TCRdb re-analysed the immunoSEQ multiplex PCR reads in MiXCR, keeping a single row per CDR3 protein. Of approximately 230,000 distinct CDR3 sequences in the sample, about 93% are singletons; the top ten hold around 0.07%. TEMRA cells underwent FACS enrichment and CD8+ and CD4+ T cells underwent negative isolation. Germline CDR1 is GTSNPN and CDR2 is SVGIG (reference sequence). The CDR3 extends over 16 amino acids. Losses at the gene ends were 0 bases for V and 2 bases for J; bases not matched to a gene: 9.

The sequencing sample was made of CD4+ T cells from PBMCs. The origin of this receptor is a human donor with multiple sclerosis. The chain links TRBV30 to TRBJ2-5, with 7 nucleotides matching TRBD2. The CDR3 region is CAWSVLAPSPQETQYF. The CDR3 DNA is TGTGCCTGGAGTGTACTAGCGCCCTCCCCGCAAGAGACCCAGTACTTC.